This T cell receptor beta chain stems from a study of neurological immune-mediated disorders. Study in general: In a group of about 35 multiple sclerosis patients, 31 had the relapsing-remitting type and 3 had the secondary progressive type. Study-level findings and limits: Phylogenetic grouping placed 18 of 34 multiple sclerosis patients' repertoires in one related-CDR3 cluster, a possible signature.

The unsorted libraries were prepared from 2 million PBMCs (stored at -80 C). With 10-nucleotide random UMIs, 5'RACE was used to make the cDNA. TCRdb analysed the 5' RACE reads with MiXCR anew, one entry per CDR3 protein. This table has fewer than 35,000 distinct CDR3 sequences, around 3.2% appearing once. Unmatched junction bases numbered 13, after V lost 10 bases and J lost 3 bases. The germline gives CDR1 ENHRY, CDR2 SYGVKD. The CDR3 length is 15 residues. This clonotype was picked up many times. Its cognate antigen is unknown. The specimen was PBMCs. The receptor's source is a woman under 40 with multiple sclerosis. V gene TRBV10-3 combines with J gene TRBJ2-5; 8 nucleotides agree with TRBD2. CDR3: CASRTAGAGEETQYF. The CDR3 nucleotides read TGTGCCAGCCGTACAGCGGGAGCGGGAGAAGAGACCCAGTACTTC.